Below, one T cell receptor beta chain is given with its context. The target antigen is unknown. J gave up 8 bases and V 6 bases, and 9 bases lay outside the gene matches. Germline-derived CDR1 and CDR2 are LGHNA and YSLEER. The CDR3 contains 14 residues. The entry originates in a study of cytomegalovirus exposure and HLA in healthy donors. General study findings and limits: Later analysis showed TCR association rates varying by HLA locus, highest for DRB1 and lowest for HLA-C. The only immune exposure information that was available was CMV serostatus.

Primers for the PCR totalled 60 Vbeta and 13 Jbeta. Sequencing was performed with immunoSEQ multiplex PCR; in TCRdb, only in-frame clones are kept and a portion is missing. The table records approximately 61,000 clones, about 80% of them present only once. Samples came from healthy bone marrow donors. The receptor was derived from a man aged 50-59 years in good health and CMV-seropositive. This rearrangement joins TRBV4-3 to TRBJ2-4, with TRBD1 identical over 8 bases. Sequencing used PBMCs. The CDR3 bases are TGCGCCAGCAGTATGGACAGGGTGGGGGACATTCAGTACTTC. It translates to CASSMDRVGDIQYF.